The 10 T cell receptor beta chains listed next were all sequenced from one sample in a study of CD8+CD57+ T cells in acquired aplastic anemia. Genomic DNA templated the TCR beta VDJ and CDR3 profiling. TCRdb used MiXCR to reprocess the reads, holding one entry per CDR3 protein. The data hold about 420,000 distinct CDR3 sequences, with about two thirds observed a single time. Sequencing was done on a sample of sorted CD4+, CD8+, or CD8+CD57+ T cells (not recorded which) from PBMCs. Every receptor here comes from a human donor in good health, serving as a control.

The rearrangement uses TRBV24-1 and TRBJ2-1; D is unresolved. This CDR3 comprises 13 residues. The V gene lost 3 bases and the J gene lost 8 bases, with 10 bases spanning the gap. Germline CDR1 KGHDR, CDR2 SFDVKD. The CDR3 reads CATSDAYYDEQFF. The DNA for the CDR3 is TGTGCCACCAGTGATGCCTACTATGATGAGCAGTTCTTC.

The J gene is TRBJ1-2, the V gene TRBV7-2; D is ambiguous. Germline assignment: CDR1 SGHTA and CDR2 FQGNSA. This CDR3 contains 15 residues. Between the trimmed V and J ends, which lost 3 bases and 13 bases, there was a span of 24 bases. The CDR3 sequence is CASSLIGSGEQYFTF. In nucleotides, the CDR3 is TGTGCCAGCAGCTTGATAGGGTCCGGTGAGCAGTACTTCACCTTC.

This clonotype showed up just once. The rearrangement links TRBV7-3 to TRBJ2-7, with a tentative D call TRBD2 (5 bases). The germline V gene encodes CDR1 SGHTA and CDR2 FQGTGA. V lost 5 bases and J lost 6, with 20 bases in between. The length of the CDR3 is 15 residues. CDR3 sequence: CASSPPGELNCEQYF. CDR3 nucleotides: TGTGCCAGCAGCCCCCCCGGGGAACTGAATTGCGAGCAGTACTTC.

The chain has TRBV29-1 and TRBJ2-7; D is uncertain. This CDR3 has 10 residues. Per the germline V gene, CDR1 is SQVTM and CDR2 is ANQGSEA. V was pared by 4 bases and J by 6 bases, with 7 bases between. The CDR3 protein is CSVAGVEQYF. DNA for the CDR3: TGCAGCGTTGCTGGGGTCGAGCAGTACTTC.

This clonotype was seen ten or more times. This chain joins TRBV9 and TRBJ1-4; D is uncertain. This CDR3 is built from 16 residues. The germline CDR1 and CDR2 sequences are SGDLS and YYNGEE. The V end lost 3 bases, the J end lost 7 bases, and 19 bases lay between the germline ends. CDR3 in DNA: TGTGCCAGCAGCGACCCGTGGGGAGGCCCTTCTGAAAAACTGTTTTTT. It specifies CASSDPWGGPSEKLFF.

The chain carries TRBV4-2 and TRBJ2-2; either TRBD1 or TRBD2 may supply D (5 bases each). Germline-derived CDR1 and CDR2 are LGHNA and YNFKEQ. CDR3 length: 15 residues. CDR3 DNA sequence: TGTGGCGTTGGGAGAGGGGTGGGGGTCACCGGGGAGCTGTTTTTT. As protein: CGVGRGVGVTGELFF.

Of note for this clonotype: The junction does not match germline at one end; this may be a read error. The genes are TRBV24-1 and TRBJ2-5, with a weak D call TRBD1 (6 bases). Germline CDR1 is KGHDR and CDR2 is SFDVKD. The CDR3 length is 14 residues. In DNA, the CDR3 is TGTGCCACCAGTGACCCACAGGGTGTCGAGACCCAGTACTTT. This codes for CATSDPQGVETQYF.

This chain joins TRBV10-3 and TRBJ2-7; D remains ambiguous. This CDR3 has 16 residues. Germline values: CDR1 ENHRY, CDR2 SYGVKD. V was pared by 0 bases and J by 1 base, with 13 bases between. CDR3 bases: TGTGCCATCAGTGAGTCGCGGCTTTCGGGTTCCTACGAGCAGTACGTC. Protein product: CAISESRLSGSYEQYV.

This clonotype was seen ten or more times. V gene TRBV12-3 or TRBV12-4 combines with J gene TRBJ2-3, with D maybe TRBD2 (6 bases). V was clipped by 6 bases and J by 9 bases, with 13 bases between them. The CDR3 extends over 12 amino acids. The CDR3 sequence is CASRASEGTQYF. CDR3 in DNA: TGTGCCAGCAGGGCTAGCGAGGGAACGCAGTATTTT.

At least ten counts were recorded for this clonotype. The chain has TRBV5-4 and TRBJ2-2, with D unclear. Germline V CDR1 and CDR2: SGHNT, YYREEE (reference sequence). This CDR3 region has 15 residues. V was pared by 4 bases and J by 1 base, with 11 bases between. In DNA, the CDR3 is TGTGCCAGCAGCCCTCGGACGGAGAACACCGGGGAGCTGTTTTTT. Its protein is CASSPRTENTGELFF.